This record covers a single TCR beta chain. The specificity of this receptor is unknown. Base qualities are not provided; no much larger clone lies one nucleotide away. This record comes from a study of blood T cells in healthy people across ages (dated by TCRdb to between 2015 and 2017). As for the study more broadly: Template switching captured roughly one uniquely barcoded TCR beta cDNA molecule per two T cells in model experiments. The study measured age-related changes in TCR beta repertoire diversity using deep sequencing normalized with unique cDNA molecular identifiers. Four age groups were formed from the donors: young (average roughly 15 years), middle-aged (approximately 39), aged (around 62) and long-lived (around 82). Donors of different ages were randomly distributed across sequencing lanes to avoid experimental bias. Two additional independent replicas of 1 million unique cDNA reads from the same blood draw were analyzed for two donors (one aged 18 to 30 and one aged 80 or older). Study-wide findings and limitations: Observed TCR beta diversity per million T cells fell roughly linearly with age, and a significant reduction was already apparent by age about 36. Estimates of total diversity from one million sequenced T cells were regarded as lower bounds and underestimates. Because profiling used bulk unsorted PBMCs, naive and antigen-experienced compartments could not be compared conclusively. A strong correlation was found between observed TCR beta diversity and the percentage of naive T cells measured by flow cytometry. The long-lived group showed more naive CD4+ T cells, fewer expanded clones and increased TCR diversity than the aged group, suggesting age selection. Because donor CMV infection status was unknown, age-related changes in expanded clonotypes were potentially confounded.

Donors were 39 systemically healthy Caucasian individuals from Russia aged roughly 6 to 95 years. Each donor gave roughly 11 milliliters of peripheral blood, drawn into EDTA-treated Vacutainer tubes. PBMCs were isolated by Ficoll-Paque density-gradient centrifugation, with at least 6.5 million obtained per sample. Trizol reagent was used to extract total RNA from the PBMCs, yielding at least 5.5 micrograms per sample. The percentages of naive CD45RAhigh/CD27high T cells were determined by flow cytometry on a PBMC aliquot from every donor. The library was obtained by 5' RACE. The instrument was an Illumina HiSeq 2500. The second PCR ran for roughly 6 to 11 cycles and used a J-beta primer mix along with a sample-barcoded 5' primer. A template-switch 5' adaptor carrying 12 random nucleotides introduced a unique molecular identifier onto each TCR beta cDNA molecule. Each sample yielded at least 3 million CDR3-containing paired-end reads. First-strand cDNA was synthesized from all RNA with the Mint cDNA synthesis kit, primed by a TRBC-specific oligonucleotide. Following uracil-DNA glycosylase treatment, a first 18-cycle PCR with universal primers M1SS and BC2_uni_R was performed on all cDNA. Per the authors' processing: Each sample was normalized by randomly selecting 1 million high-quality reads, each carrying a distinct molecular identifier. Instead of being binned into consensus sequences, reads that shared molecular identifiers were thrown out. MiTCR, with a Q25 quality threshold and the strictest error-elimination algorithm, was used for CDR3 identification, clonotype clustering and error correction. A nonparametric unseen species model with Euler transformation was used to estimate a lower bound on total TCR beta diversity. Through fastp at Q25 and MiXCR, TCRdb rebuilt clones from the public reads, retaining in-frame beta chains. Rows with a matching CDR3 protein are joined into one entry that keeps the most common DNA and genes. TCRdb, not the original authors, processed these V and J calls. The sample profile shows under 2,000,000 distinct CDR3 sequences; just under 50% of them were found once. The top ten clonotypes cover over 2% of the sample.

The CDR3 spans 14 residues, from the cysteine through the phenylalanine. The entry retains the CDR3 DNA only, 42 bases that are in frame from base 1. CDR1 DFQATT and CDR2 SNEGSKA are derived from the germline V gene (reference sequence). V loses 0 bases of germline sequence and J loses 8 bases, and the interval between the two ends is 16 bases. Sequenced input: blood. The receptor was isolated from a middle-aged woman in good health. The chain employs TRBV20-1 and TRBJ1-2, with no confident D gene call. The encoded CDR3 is CSAREPARLSGYTF. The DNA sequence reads TGCAGTGCTAGAGAGCCCGCCCGGCTGAGCGGCTACACCTTC.